This TCR beta chain was retrieved from a study of T cells after yellow fever vaccination. Turning to this clonotype: Its antigen is unknown.

Germline CDR1 and CDR2: DFQATT and SNEGSKA (reference sequence). The CDR3 runs 19 residues. Trimming cost V 3 bases and J 2 bases, with 28 bases left between them. Study-level results: Bulk-population clonotypes that are abundant could appear as contaminants in FACS-sorted repertoires.

5'RACE template switching produced TCR cDNA carrying a universal primer site and UMIs. TCRdb re-called the 5' RACE reads with MiXCR, one entry per CDR3 protein. The table lists under 600,000 distinct CDR3 sequences, roughly 12% of them singletons. This receptor was obtained from a man under 40 who received the YFV17D yellow fever vaccine. The V and J genes are TRBV20-1 and TRBJ2-5; perhaps TRBD1 as D (6 bases). Material: PBMCs, obtained on the day of the yellow fever booster vaccination. The CDR3 DNA is TGCAGTGCTAGGGGGGCGACTATCACGACTATAGCTGGGCAAGAGACCCAGTACTTC. Protein sequence: CSARGATITTIAGQETQYF.